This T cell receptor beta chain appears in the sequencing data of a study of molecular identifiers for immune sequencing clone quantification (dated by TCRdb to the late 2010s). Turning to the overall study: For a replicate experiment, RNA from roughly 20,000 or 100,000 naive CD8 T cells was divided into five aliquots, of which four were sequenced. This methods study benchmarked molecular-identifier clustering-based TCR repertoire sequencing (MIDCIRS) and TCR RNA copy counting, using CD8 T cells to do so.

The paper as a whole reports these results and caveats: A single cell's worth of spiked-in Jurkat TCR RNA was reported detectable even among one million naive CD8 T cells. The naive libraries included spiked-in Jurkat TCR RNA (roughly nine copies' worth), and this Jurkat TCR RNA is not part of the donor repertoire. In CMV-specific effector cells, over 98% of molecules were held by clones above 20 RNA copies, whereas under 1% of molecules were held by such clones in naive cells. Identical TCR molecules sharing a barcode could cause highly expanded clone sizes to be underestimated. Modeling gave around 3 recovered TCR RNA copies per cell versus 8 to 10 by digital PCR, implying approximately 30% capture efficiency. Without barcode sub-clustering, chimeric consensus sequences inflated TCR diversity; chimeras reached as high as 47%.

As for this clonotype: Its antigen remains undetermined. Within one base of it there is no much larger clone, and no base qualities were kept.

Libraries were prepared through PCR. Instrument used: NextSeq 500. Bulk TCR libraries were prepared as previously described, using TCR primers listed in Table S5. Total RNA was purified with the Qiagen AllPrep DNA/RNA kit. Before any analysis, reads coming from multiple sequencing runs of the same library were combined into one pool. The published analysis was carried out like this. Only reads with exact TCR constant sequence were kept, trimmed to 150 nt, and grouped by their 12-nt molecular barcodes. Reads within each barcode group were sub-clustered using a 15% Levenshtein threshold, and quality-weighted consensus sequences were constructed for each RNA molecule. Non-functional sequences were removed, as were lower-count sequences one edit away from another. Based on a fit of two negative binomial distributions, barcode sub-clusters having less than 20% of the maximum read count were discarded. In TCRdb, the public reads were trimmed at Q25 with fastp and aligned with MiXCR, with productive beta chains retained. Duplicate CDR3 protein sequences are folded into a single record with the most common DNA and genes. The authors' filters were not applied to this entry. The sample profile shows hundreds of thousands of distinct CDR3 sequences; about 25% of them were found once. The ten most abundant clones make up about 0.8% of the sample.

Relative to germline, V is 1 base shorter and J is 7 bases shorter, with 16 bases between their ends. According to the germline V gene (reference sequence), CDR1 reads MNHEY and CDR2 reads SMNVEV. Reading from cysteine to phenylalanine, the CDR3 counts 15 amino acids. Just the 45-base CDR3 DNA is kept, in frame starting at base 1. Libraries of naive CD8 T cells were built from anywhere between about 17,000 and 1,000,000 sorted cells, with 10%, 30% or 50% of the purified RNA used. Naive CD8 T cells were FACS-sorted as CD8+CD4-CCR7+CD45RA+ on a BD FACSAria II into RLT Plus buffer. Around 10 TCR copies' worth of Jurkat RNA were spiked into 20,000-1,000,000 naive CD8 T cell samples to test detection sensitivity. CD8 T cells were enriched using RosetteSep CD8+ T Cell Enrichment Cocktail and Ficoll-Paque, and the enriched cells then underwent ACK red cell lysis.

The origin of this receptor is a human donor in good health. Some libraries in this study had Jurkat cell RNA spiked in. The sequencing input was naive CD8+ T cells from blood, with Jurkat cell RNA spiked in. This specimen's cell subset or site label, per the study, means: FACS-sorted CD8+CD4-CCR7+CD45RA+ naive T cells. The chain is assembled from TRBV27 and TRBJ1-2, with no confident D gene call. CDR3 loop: CASSLLSGSLSGYTF. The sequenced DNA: TGTGCCAGCAGTTTATTGTCAGGATCGCTCAGTGGCTACACCTTC.